Below, one T cell receptor (beta chain) is given with its context. TCRdb keeps only in-frame clones here, not all; method: immunoSEQ multiplex PCR. Here the sample spans hundreds of thousands of clones, approximately 89% being singletons. This entry belongs to a study of shared T cell receptors in the human thymus. The same specimen was also included in a second study, on human thymus T cells.

Material for sequencing was thymocytes. The TCR comes from a boy under two years old with a congenital heart defect.

CDR3 in amino acids: CASGFFQGRLAGDGGQETQYF. The CDR3 region has the DNA TGTGCTAGTGGTTTTTTCCAGGGGAGGTTAGCGGGAGATGGAGGGCAAGAGACCCAGTACTTC. The chain uses TRBV12-5 and TRBJ2-5, with 9 nucleotides matching TRBD2. Unmatched junction bases numbered 22, after V lost 3 bases and J lost 2 bases. Germline assignment: CDR1 LGHNT and CDR2 FRNRAP. The CDR3 loop spans 21 amino acids.